These 9 T cell receptor beta chains originate from one sample sequenced in a study of OX40 agonist ivuxolimab in advanced cancers. Profiling relied on immunoSEQ multiplex PCR, and the TCRdb table lists in-frame clones only, not all of them. Of 70,000 to 80,000 clones listed, approximately 87% were seen once; the top ten hold about 0.9%. The material was CD4+ or CD8+ T cells sorted from blood, obtained in a trial of the OX40 agonist ivuxolimab. All receptors derive from an adult with an advanced solid tumor such as melanoma, head and neck, liver or kidney cancer.

The J gene is TRBJ2-5, the V gene TRBV11-3; no definite D call. The CDR3 sequence is 14 residues long. The ends were cut back, 1 base at V and 4 bases at J, with 10 bases in the middle. The germline gives CDR1 SGHNT, CDR2 YENEEA. The CDR3 region is CASSLGQGRETQYF. The CDR3 coding sequence is TGTGCCAGCAGCTTAGGACAAGGGCGAGAGACCCAGTACTTC.

This chain uses TRBV2 with TRBJ1-4; TRBD1 aligns across 9 bases. The junction had 10 bases not matched to a gene; V was cut back by 6 bases and J by 8 bases. Germline loops: CDR1 SNHLY, CDR2 FYNNEI. There are 15 residues in the CDR3. CDR3: CASRGGQGLFEKLFF. The CDR3 DNA sequence: TGTGCCAGCAGGGGGGGACAGGGTTTGTTCGAAAAACTGTTTTTT.

J is TRBJ2-2 and V is TRBV5-1; possibly TRBD1 or TRBD2 for D (5 bases each). Trimming took off 0 bases at V and 1 base at J, with 13 bases between the two ends. Germline V gives CDR1 SGHRS, CDR2 YFSETQ. The CDR3 contains 17 residues. CDR3 sequence: CASSLAGAALNTGELFF. The CDR3 DNA reads TGCGCCAGCAGCTTGGCCGGGGCAGCGCTGAACACCGGGGAGCTGTTTTTT.

V and J are TRBV21-1 and TRBJ2-5. TRBV21-1 is annotated as a pseudogene. The CDR3 has 14 amino acids. In DNA form, the CDR3 reads TGTGCCAGCAGCAAAAAGTCCTGGGAAGAGACCCAGTACTTC. Amino acids: CASSKKSWEETQYF.

This clone was recorded a few times. The chain employs TRBV7-8 and TRBJ1-1; TRBD1 might be the D (6 bases). Germline V lookup: CDR1 SGHVS, CDR2 FQNEAQ. The V and J ends lost 5 bases and 0 bases respectively, with 22 bases between them. The CDR3 is made up of 18 amino acids. DNA of the CDR3: TGTGCCAGCAGCGAACACAGACAGGCCGGGGGAATGAACACTGAAGCTTTCTTT. Translated, it gives CASSEHRQAGGMNTEAFF. Supplemented by reference TRBV7-8 and TRBJ1-1, the full variable domain reads GAGVSQSPRYKVAKRGQDVALRCDPISGHVSLFWYQQALGQGPEFLTYFQNEAQLDKSGLPSDRFFAERPEGSVSTLKIQRTQQEDSAVYLCASSEHRQAGGMNTEAFFGQGTRLTVV.

The CDR3 reads CASSLGGAAKNIQYF. The CDR3, as DNA: TGTGCCAGCAGTTTAGGGGGGGCGGCCAAAAACATTCAGTACTTC. This chain links TRBV28 with TRBJ2-4; possible D gene TRBD2, 7 bases. The germline CDR1 and CDR2 sequences are MDHEN and SYDVKM. CDR3 length: 15 residues. Trimming left V 2 bases short and J 1 base short, with 9 bases between.

The chain links TRBV14 to TRBJ2-1; D not resolved. Per the germline V gene, CDR1 is SGHDN and CDR2 is FVKESK. The CDR3 extends over 14 amino acids. The ends were cut back, 1 base at V and 6 bases at J, with 10 bases in the middle. The CDR3 sequence is CASSQVRQTNEQFF. DNA for the CDR3: TGTGCCAGCAGCCAAGTGAGGCAGACCAATGAGCAGTTCTTC. The full variable domain, with the rest looked up from reference TRBV14 and TRBJ2-1, is EAGVTQFPSHSVIEKGQTVTLRCDPISGHDNLYWYRRVMGKEIKFLLHFVKESKQDESGMPNNRFLAERTGGTYSTLKVQPAELEDSGVYFCASSQVRQTNEQFFGPGTRLTVL.

The CDR3 sequence: CASSLTSGRAGTQYF. In nucleotides, the CDR3 is TGTGCCAGCAGTCTGACTAGCGGGAGGGCCGGGACCCAGTACTTC. V is TRBV7-7 and J is TRBJ2-5; 14 nucleotides align to TRBD2. Germline values: CDR1 SSHAT, CDR2 FNYEAQ (reference sequence). This CDR3 has 15 amino acids. V lost 6 bases and J lost 7; bases outside the gene matches: 7.

V is TRBV6-1 and J is TRBJ2-1, with TRBD2 matching over 11 bases. Germline CDR1 MNHNS, CDR2 SASEGT. The CDR3 spans 15 residues. V shed 4 bases, J shed 9 bases, and the junction held 8 bases outside the gene matches. CDR3 in amino acids: CASSGPTSGVGEQFF. The CDR3 nucleotides are TGTGCCAGCAGTGGACCGACTAGCGGGGTTGGTGAGCAGTTCTTC.